Sequencing of this TCR beta chain was carried out in a study of cytomegalovirus exposure and HLA in healthy donors (dated by TCRdb to the late 2010s). In terms of the full investigation: An earlier analysis of 587 of the donors reported more than 250 Gb of sequence data and some 120 million unique TCR beta sequences from 150 million to 200 million T cells. To predict cytomegalovirus infection status, the study combined high-throughput TCR immunosequencing, statistical association of individual TCRs with disease status, and machine learning. Among some 410 genotyped donors of the cohort, an average of around 250,000 unique TCR beta nucleotide sequences was sequenced per donor, of which about 18% were non-productive. The study aimed to test whether cataloging public T cell receptors could reveal signatures of past pathogen exposure. Donor age, sex, ethnicity and CMV serostatus were collected together with the repertoire data. A separate validation cohort of roughly 120 different subjects was used in addition to the 666-subject first cohort. To study patterns of TCR occurrence, a later analysis re-analyzed previously published TCR beta repertoires from 650 to 750 donors and added high-resolution HLA genotyping. HLA typing included class I and class II loci at four-digit resolution. All discovery cohort repertoires had been generated using a single sequencing platform. Typing coverage differed by locus: A, B, C, DRB1 and DQB1 were typed in about 620-630 donors, DQA1 in approximately 520, DPA1 in around 610, and DPB1 in just under 490. Rather than using new phenotypic data, the later analysis identified candidate immune exposures from TCR beta sequences and from how often those sequences occurred across donors. An early release that covered about 640 HLA-typed donors contained around 330 gigabases of sequencing data and 80 million or so unique TCR sequences. Genome-wide SNP genotypes for about three fifths of the 666 donors were used in a later genetic analysis, which treated that subset as a discovery cohort. The study used immunosequencing to profile the T cell repertoires of approximately 630 subjects and linked those repertoires to cytomegalovirus serostatus. Among the roughly 390 genotyped donors, around 79% belonged to the genetic ancestry cluster associated with self-reported Caucasian donors. Several DR-DQ haplotypes were treated as single units for association and clustering because of strong linkage in the cohort. An earlier analysis of several hundred of the donors applied high-throughput TCR beta sequencing to assess whether each TCR beta V gene segment acted as functional or pseudogenic.

The paper as a whole reports these results and caveats: Correlated functional status among segregating V segments might be attributable to linkage disequilibrium, but an unknown experimental factor could not be ruled out. A later analysis reported that several top co-occurrence clusters appeared linked to parvovirus B19, influenza, CMV and Epstein-Barr virus. A few of the identified cytomegalovirus-associated TCR beta chains were confirmed in vitro to be specific for cytomegalovirus antigens. Because the 87-base-pair reads could not distinguish some IMGT-functional V segments, including TRBV6-2 and TRBV6-3, those segments were excluded. A later analysis associated about 18,000 TCR beta sequences with specific HLA alleles at a false discovery rate of 0.05. The classifier was reported to diagnose cytomegalovirus status with high specificity and sensitivity in both the original and validation cohorts. Approximately 18 rarely observed V segments, including chromosome 9 orphons, were excluded from the earlier analysis of approximately 500 of the donors because counts were too low. An association between a missense DCLRE1C variant and V-gene and J-gene trimming of TCR beta chains was found in a later genetic analysis and replicated in an independent cohort. A later genetic analysis reported fewer N-insertions in productive TCRs among donors in an Asian-associated ancestry cluster than the roughly 620-donor mean. It was suggested by the authors that the approach could potentially be generalized to other disease states and immunological phenotypes. A later analysis found that TCR association rates varied across HLA loci, with DRB1 alleles showing the most associated TCRs and HLA-C alleles the fewest. Presence/absence analyses assumed roughly uniform sequencing depth across donors, an assumption that may not hold. Most TCR sequences were seen in very few donors, while some public TCRs were found in many individuals. A further reported finding was that TCR beta sequences accurately predicted the HLA-A and HLA-B alleles for most subjects in the first cohort. According to a later analysis, most CMV-associated TCR beta chains appeared to be HLA-restricted, and the HLA associations seemed to be driven largely by CMV exposure. In a later analysis, HLA-associated TCR beta chains were found to be more clonally expanded and to have lower generation probabilities than equally common non-associated chains. Only TCR beta chains were sequenced in this cohort, and the absence of alpha or paired-chain data limited detectable features. A group of highly shared sequence variants was considered likely to be a technical artifact of the sequencing pipeline. Because HLA typing was unavailable for some donors at each locus, only the typed subset was used in association tests. A total of about 180 TCR beta chains were listed by the study as associated with cytomegalovirus. In an earlier analysis of 450 to 750 of the donors, most TCR beta V segments appeared in productive rearrangements about 87% or about 30% of the time, broadly matching IMGT annotations. CMV serostatus was the only immune exposure information available for the cohort. Strong co-occurrence of HLA alleles, especially DR and DQ, made assigning TCR associations to individual alleles difficult.

Library preparation employed the immunoSEQ multiplex PCR assay. For the multiplex PCR, a mixture combining 60 forward primers for TCR Vbeta segments and 13 reverse primers for TCR Jbeta segments was used. Amplification of the CDR3 region of rearranged TCR beta genes was performed with a multiplex PCR assay on genomic DNA. Amplified TCR beta libraries were sequenced as 87-base-pair reads on the Illumina HiSeq System. As for the authors' bioinformatics: A later analysis tallied tens of millions of unique TCR beta chains across the approximately 670 repertoires, and around 9.9 million of those chains were shared by two or more donors. To remove PCR and sequencing errors, raw reads were error-corrected and collapsed into unique sequences using a nearest-neighbor algorithm that merged closely related sequences. V, D and J gene segments were assigned by aligning CDR3 sequences to IMGT reference sequences. Each retained sequence needed at least a six-nucleotide match to both a V gene segment and a J gene segment. Rearrangements were classified as productive when the CDR3 lacked stop codons and remained in frame with V and J, and all other rearrangements were classified as non-productive. Following IMGT convention, CDR3 was defined as the stretch from the second conserved V-encoded cysteine to the conserved J-encoded phenylalanine. Sequences without an unambiguous match to a single V gene segment were excluded from the earlier analysis of approximately 600 of the donors. In an earlier analysis of approximately 590 of the donors, V segments were called functional above 56.7% productive rearrangements and were called segregating when the between-donor standard deviation exceeded 5%. To diagnose cytomegalovirus status from the catalog of TCR beta chain sequences, a statistical classification framework was built. In a later analysis, V and J genes were assigned by comparing TCR nucleotide sequences against IMGT/GENE-DB human TR gene sequences. A later analysis assigned CDR3 sequences and most-parsimonious VDJ recombination scenarios with the TCRdist pipeline. In a later analysis, each TCR beta chain was defined by its CDR3 amino acid sequence together with its V-gene family, and reads lacking a unique V-gene family were excluded. To address suspected cross-contamination and a sequencing artifact, a later analysis removed under 600 highly shared, low-generation-probability nucleotide sequences. In a later analysis, a clonal expansion index for each public chain was calculated from normalized within-repertoire ranks of inferred template counts. In a later analysis, generation probabilities were computed using a VDJ recombination model fitted to out-of-frame rearrangements, and the results were checked against IGoR. In a later analysis, TCR-TCR, TCR-HLA and TCR-CMV co-occurrence was scored with hypergeometric tests, and a repertoire-size bias correction was applied to TCR pairs. To estimate false discovery rates, a later analysis permuted the HLA or CMV assignments 20 times. In a later analysis, co-occurring TCRs were grouped using DBSCAN, and TCRdist sequence similarity was added for clustering within HLA-allele-positive subsets. Repertoires with fewer than 30,000 or more than 120,000 public chains, plus five repertoires with anomalous nucleotide sharing, were excluded from co-occurrence clustering. Imported from immuneACCESS, the table was reduced by TCRdb to in-frame sequences with V and J called. These copies leave out some clones; in studies compared against another copy, an unresolved V gene accounts for under half, and the cause of the remainder is not known. That table supplies the V and J calls and clone size; D and trimming were determined from the DNA. This sample holds under 200,000 clones; approximately 80% were observed only once. The top ten constitute approximately 6.5% of the sample.

V is clipped by 7 bases and J by 3 bases, and the sequence between their germline boundaries is 12 bases long. The CDR3 sequence holds 14 residues, the cysteine and phenylalanine included. Only the CDR3 portion is preserved as DNA: 42 bases, with reading frame beginning at the first base. The germline V gene supplies CDR1 MDHEN and CDR2 SYDVKM. Details on this clone: Its antigen target is currently unknown. No much larger clone exists at a distance of one base, and base qualities are not known.

The cohort comprised under 700 healthy bone marrow donors. All cohort members were sampled while nominally healthy, although unrecorded immune exposures were likely present. The donor tested CMV seropositive, placing the donor among the 290 or so seropositive members of the cohort. A peripheral blood sample was provided by each donor, and peripheral blood mononuclear cells were used for TCR beta sequencing. Genomic DNA was extracted from the blood cell samples with the Qiagen DNeasy Blood Extraction Kit. The TCR was taken from a male donor in good health and CMV-seropositive. This chain is built from TRBV28 and TRBJ2-2, with no confident D gene call. The specimen was PBMCs. The CDR3 region reads CASTLGQYTGELFF. The base sequence is TGTGCCAGCACCCTGGGCCAATACACCGGGGAGCTGTTTTTT. The CDR3 plus the reference TRBV28 and TRBJ2-2 genes for the other parts give the full variable domain: DVKVTQSSRYLVKRTGEKVFLECVQDMDHENMFWYRQDPGLGLRLIYFSYDVKMKEKGDIPEGYSVSREKKERFSLILESASTNQTSMYLCASTLGQYTGELFFGEGSRLTVL.